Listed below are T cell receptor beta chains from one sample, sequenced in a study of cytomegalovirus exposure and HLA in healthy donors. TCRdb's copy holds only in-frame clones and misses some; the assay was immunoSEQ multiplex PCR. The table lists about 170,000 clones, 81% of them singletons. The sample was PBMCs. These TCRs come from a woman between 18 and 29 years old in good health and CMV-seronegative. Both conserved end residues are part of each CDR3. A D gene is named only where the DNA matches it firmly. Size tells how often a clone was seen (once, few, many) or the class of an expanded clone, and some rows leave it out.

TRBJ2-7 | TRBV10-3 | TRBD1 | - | TGTGCCACGTCCGGGACAGGGGGAAACGAGCAGTACTTC | CATSGTGGNEQYF
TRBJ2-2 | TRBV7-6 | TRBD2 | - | TGTGCCAGCAGCTTAGTTGCGACTAGCGGGGGGCCCACCGGGGAGCTGTTTTTT | CASSLVATSGGPTGELFF
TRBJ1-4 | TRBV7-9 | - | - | TGTGCCAGCAGCGTCACAGGGCCAACTAATGAAAAACTGTTTTTT | CASSVTGPTNEKLFF
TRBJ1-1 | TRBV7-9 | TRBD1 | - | TGTGCCAGCAGCTTGACCGGGACAGGGAACACTGAAGCTTTCTTT | CASSLTGTGNTEAFF
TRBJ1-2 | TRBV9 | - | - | TGTGCCAGCAGCGTAGCACAGGGCGCTAACTATGGCTACACCTTC | CASSVAQGANYGYTF
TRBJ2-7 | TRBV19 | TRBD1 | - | TGTGCCAGTAGCAAGGGACAGGGAGGCTCCTACGAGCAGTACTTC | CASSKGQGGSYEQYF
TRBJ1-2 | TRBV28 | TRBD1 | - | TGTGCCAGCAGTTCATCAACGGGACAGCCATATGGCTACACCTTC | CASSSSTGQPYGYTF
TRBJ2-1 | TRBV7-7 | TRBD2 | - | TGTGCCAGCAGCCCGCAGGGCAGGGTAGGGGCGGGGGGAACCTACAATGAGCAGTTCTTC | CASSPQGRVGAGGTYNEQFF
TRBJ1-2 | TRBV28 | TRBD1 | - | TGTGCCAGCAGTTTATCGCCGGGACAGGGAGTCTATGGCTACACCTTC | CASSLSPGQGVYGYTF
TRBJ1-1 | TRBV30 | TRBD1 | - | TGTGCCGGACAGGGGCGAGCCCTTACTGAAGCTTTCTTT | CAGQGRALTEAFF
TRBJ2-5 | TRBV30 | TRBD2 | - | TGTGCCTGGAGTAAGACTAGCGGGACTCGGACCCAGTACTTC | CAWSKTSGTRTQYF
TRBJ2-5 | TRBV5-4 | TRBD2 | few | TGTGCCAGCAGCCTTACCGGGACTAGCACGGCCCGAGGGGAGACCCAGTACTTC | CASSLTGTSTARGETQYF
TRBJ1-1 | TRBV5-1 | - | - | TGCGCCAGCAGCTCCAAGAACACTGAAGCTTTCTTT | CASSSKNTEAFF
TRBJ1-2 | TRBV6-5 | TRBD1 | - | TGTGCCAGCAGTTGGACAGGGTTTGGCTACACCTTC | CASSWTGFGYTF
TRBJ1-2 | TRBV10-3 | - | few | TGTGCCATCAGTAAAAACGCGGAAGATGGCTACACCTTC | CAISKNAEDGYTF
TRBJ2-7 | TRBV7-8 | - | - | TGTGCCAGCAGCCCAGGGGAAGGCGTCTCCTACGAGCAGTACTTC | CASSPGEGVSYEQYF